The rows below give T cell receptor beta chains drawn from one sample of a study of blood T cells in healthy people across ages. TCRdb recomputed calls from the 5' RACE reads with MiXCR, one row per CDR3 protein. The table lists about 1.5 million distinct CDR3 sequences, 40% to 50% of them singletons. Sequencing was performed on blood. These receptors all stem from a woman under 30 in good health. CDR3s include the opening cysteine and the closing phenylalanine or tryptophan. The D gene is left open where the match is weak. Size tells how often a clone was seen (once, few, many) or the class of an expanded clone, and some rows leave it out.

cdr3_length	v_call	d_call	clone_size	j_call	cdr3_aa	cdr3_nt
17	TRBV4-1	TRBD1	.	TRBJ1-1	CASSQGGYRGRPLGAFF	TGCGCCAGCAGCCAGGGGGGGTACAGGGGTCGGCCTCTTGGAGCTTTCTTT
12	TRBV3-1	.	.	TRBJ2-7	CASILVPYEQYF	TGTGCCAGCATCCTGGTCCCCTACGAGCAGTACTTC
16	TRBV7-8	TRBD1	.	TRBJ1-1	CASSLGQGMSHTEAFF	TGTGCCAGCAGCTTGGGACAGGGGATGAGTCACACTGAAGCTTTCTTT
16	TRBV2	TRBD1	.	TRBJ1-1	CASSAPDRFMNTEAFF	TGTGCCAGCAGCGCCCCGGACAGGTTCATGAACACTGAAGCTTTCTTT
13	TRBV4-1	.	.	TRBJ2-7	CASSHGLVYEQYF	TGCGCCAGCAGCCACGGTTTGGTGTACGAGCAGTACTTC
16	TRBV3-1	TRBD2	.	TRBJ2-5	CASSPFSSGPNNEQYF	TGTGCCAGCAGTCCATTTTCTAGCGGTCCCAACAATGAGCAGTACTTC
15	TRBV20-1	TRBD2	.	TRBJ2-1	CSAATSGVSYDEQFF	TGCAGTGCCGCGACTAGCGGCGTCTCCTACGATGAGCAGTTCTTC
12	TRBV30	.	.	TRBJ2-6	CARSAGANVLTF	TGTGCCAGGAGTGCTGGGGCCAACGTCCTGACTTTC
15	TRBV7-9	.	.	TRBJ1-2	CASSLAIDGIYGYTF	TGTGCCAGCAGCTTAGCCATCGACGGTATCTATGGCTACACCTTC
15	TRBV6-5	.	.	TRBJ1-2	CASSYSTRGVYGYTF	TGTGCCAGCAGTTACTCGACCAGGGGAGTCTATGGCTACACCTTC
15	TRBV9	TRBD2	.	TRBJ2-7	CASSTSGAVANEQYF	TGTGCCAGCAGCACGAGCGGGGCGGTTGCGAACGAGCAGTACTTC
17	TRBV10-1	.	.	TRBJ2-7	CASSESWGRGPPYEQYF	TGCGCCAGCAGTGAGTCCTGGGGCAGGGGTCCCCCCTACGAGCAGTACTTC
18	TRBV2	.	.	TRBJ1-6	CASSGQLISSSYNSPLHF	TGTGCCAGCAGTGGACAACTGATTTCGAGCTCCTATAATTCACCCCTCCACTTT
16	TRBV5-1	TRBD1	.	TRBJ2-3	CASSFSTGLCTDTQYF	TGCGCCAGCAGCTTCTCGACAGGGCTATGCACAGATACGCAGTATTTT
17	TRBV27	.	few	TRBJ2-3	CASSLYAEGGPADTQYF	TGTGCCAGCAGTTTATACGCCGAGGGGGGGCCCGCAGATACGCAGTATTTT
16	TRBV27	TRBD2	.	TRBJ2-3	CASSPPTSGNTDTQYF	TGTGCCAGCAGTCCACCTACTAGCGGGAACACAGATACGCAGTATTTT
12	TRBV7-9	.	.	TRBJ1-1	CASSLSGIEAFF	TGTGCCAGCAGCTTATCAGGGATCGAAGCTTTCTTT
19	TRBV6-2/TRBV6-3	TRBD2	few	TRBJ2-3	CASRLGTSGSRPSTDTQYF	TGTGCCAGCAGACTCGGGACTAGCGGGAGCCGTCCCTCGACAGATACGCAGTATTTT
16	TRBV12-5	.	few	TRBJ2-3	CASGLPPPPSTDTQYF	TGTGCTAGTGGTTTGCCCCCCCCACCTAGCACAGATACGCAGTATTTT
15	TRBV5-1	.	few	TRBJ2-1	CASRSGTPPLDEQFF	TGCGCCAGCAGGTCAGGGACTCCCCCCCTGGATGAGCAGTTCTTC
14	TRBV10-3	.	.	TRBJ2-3	CAIGGRTEWDTQYF	TGTGCCATCGGTGGGAGAACAGAATGGGATACGCAGTATTTT
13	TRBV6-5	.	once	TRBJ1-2	CASNQGGFYDYTF	TGTGCCAGCAATCAAGGAGGATTCTATGACTACACCTTC
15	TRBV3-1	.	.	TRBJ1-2	CASSQDLDGNYGYTF	TGTGCCAGCAGCCAAGATCTAGACGGCAACTATGGCTACACCTTC
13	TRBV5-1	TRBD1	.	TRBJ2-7	CASSSERGLEQYF	TGCGCCAGCAGCTCCGAAAGGGGGCTCGAGCAGTACTTC
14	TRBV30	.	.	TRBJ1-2	CAWSDNLYGGGYTF	TGTGCCTGGAGTGATAATCTCTATGGAGGCGGCTACACCTTC
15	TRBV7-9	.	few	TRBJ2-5	CASSLVGGAEETQYF	TGTGCCAGCAGCTTAGTTGGGGGCGCGGAAGAGACCCAGTACTTC
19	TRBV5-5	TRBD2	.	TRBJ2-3	CASISGGSGGDLSTDTQYF	TGTGCCAGCATCTCCGGAGGGAGCGGGGGGGATCTTAGCACAGATACGCAGTATTTT
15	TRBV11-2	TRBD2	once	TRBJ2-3	CASRLLAGRGDTQYF	TGTGCCAGCAGATTACTAGCGGGGAGGGGAGATACGCAGTATTTT
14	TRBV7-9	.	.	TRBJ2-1	CASSPLWGYNEQFF	TGTGCCAGCAGTCCCCTCTGGGGGTACAATGAGCAGTTCTTC
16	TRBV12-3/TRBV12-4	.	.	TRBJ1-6	CASSLGRPKQHSPLHF	TGTGCCAGCAGTTTAGGCCGACCGAAGCAGCATTCACCCCTCCACTTT
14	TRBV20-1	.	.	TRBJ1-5	CSARDLVRDQPQHF	TGCAGTGCTAGAGATCTGGTTAGGGATCAGCCCCAGCATTTT
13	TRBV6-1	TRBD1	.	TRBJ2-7	CATRWTGGYEQYF	TGTGCCACCCGCTGGACAGGGGGTTACGAGCAGTACTTC
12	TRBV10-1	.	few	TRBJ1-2	CASTNRVSGYTF	TGCGCCAGCACTAACAGGGTTAGCGGCTACACCTTC
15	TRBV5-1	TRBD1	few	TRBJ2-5	CASSLDRGLSETQYF	TGCGCCAGCAGCTTGGACAGGGGGCTGTCGGAGACCCAGTACTTC
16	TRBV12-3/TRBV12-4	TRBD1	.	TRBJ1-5	CASSLGGQLSNQPQHF	TGTGCCAGCAGCCTAGGGGGACAGTTGAGCAATCAGCCCCAGCATTTT
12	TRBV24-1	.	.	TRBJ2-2	CATLRVTGELFF	TGTGCGACCCTACGCGTAACCGGGGAGCTGTTTTTT
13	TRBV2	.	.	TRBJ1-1	CASSDREDTEAFF	TGTGCCAGCAGTGACCGGGAGGACACTGAAGCTTTCTTT
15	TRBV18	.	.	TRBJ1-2	CASSPGPTQNYGYTF	TGTGCCAGCTCACCGGGACCGACTCAGAACTATGGCTACACCTTC
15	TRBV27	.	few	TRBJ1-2	CASSYRGGGGYGYTF	TGTGCCAGCAGTTACCGAGGGGGGGGCGGCTATGGCTACACCTTC
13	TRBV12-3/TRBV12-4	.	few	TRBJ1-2	CASSKSPGAGYTF	TGTGCCAGCAGTAAATCTCCAGGAGCCGGCTACACCTTC